This TCR beta chain was recovered during a study of blood T cell repertoires in COVID-19. The wider study: Sites across the United States, Italy and Spain contributed samples from acute and convalescent COVID-19. Sample material is recorded as cDNA or gDNA derived from T cells, B-cell-depleted T cells, or PBMCs.

Source study methods: Amplification from reference gene primers served as the basis for estimated nucleated cell counts. The table came from immunoSEQ multiplex PCR; TCRdb's copy has only in-frame clones and leaves some out. That table is the source of V, J and clone size, and D and trimming were worked out from the DNA. The sample records approximately 85,000 clones, approximately 92% being singletons. The germline V gene has CDR1 LGHDT and CDR2 YNNKEL (reference sequence). This CDR3 is built from 14 residues. V was clipped by 6 bases and J by 0 bases; unmatched bases: 0. Specimen: peripheral blood. The chain carries TRBV3-1 (or the pseudogene TRBV3-2) and TRBJ2-3; 10 bases fit TRBD2. The origin of this receptor is a woman aged 55-70 years with active COVID-19. The CDR3 DNA reads as TGTGCCAGCAGGACTAGCGGGAGCACAGATACGCAGTATTTT. Residues: CASRTSGSTDTQYF.